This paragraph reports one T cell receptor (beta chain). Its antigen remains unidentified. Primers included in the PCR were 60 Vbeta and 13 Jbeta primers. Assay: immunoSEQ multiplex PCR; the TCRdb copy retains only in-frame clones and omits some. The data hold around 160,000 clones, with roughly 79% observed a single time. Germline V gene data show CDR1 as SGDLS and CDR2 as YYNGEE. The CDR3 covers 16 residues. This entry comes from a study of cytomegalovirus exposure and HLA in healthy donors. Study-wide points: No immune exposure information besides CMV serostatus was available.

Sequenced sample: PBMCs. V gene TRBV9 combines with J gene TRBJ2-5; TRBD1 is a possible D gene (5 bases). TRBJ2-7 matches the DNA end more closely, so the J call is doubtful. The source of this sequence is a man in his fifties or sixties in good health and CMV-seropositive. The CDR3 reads CASSVASDTSSYEQYF. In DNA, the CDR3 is TGTGCCAGCAGCGTAGCCTCGGACACCAGCTCCTACGAGCAGTACTTC.